This TCR beta chain was sequenced in a study of blood T cell repertoires in COVID-19. The CDR3 runs to 14 residues. Germline CDR1 is MNHEY and CDR2 is SVGEGT. The junction had 2 bases not matched to a gene; V was cut back by 3 bases and J by 3 bases. Sequencing was performed with immunoSEQ multiplex PCR; in TCRdb, only in-frame clones are kept and a portion is missing. The table lists fewer than 200,000 clones, approximately 80% of them singletons. The sequence was obtained from a woman in her sixties or seventies with acute COVID-19. The specimen sequenced was PBMCs or T cells enriched from blood (not recorded which). V usage is TRBV6-2 or TRBV6-3 and J usage is TRBJ2-1; 7 nucleotides align to TRBD2. The CDR3 protein is CASSYTGGYNEQFF. CDR3 in DNA: TGTGCCAGCAGTTATACGGGAGGCTACAATGAGCAGTTCTTC.